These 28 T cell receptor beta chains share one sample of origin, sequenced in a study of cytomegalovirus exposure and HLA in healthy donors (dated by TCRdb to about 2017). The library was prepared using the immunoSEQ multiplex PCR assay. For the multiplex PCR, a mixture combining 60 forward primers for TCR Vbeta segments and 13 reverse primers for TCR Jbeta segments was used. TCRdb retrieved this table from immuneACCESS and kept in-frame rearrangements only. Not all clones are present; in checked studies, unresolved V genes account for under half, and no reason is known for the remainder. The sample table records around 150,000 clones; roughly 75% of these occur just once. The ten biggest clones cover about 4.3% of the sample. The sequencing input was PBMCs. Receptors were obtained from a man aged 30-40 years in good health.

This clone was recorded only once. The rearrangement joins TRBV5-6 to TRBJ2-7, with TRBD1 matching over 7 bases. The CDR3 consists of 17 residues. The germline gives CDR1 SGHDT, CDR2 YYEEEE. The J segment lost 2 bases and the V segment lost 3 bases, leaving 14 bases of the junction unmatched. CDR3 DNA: TGTGCCAGCAGCTCGACGGGGACAGCCAGAGAACCCTACGAGCAGTACTTC. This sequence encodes CASSSTGTAREPYEQYF.

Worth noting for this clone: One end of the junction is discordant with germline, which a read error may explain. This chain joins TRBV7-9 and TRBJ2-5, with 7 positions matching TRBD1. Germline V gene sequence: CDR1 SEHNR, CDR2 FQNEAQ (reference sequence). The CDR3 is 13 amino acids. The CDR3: CSSRLGQQETQYF. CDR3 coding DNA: TGTTCCAGCAGACTGGGACAGCAAGAGACCCAGTACTTC.

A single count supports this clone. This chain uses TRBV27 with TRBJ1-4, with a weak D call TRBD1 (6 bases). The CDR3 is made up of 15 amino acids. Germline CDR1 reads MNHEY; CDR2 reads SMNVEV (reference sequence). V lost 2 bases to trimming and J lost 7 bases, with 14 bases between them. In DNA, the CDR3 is TGTGCCAGCAGTTTACGGACAGCCACCGGTGAAAAACTGTTTTTT. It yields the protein CASSLRTATGEKLFF. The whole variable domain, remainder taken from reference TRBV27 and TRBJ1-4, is EAQVTQNPRYLITVTGKKLTVTCSQNMNHEYMSWYRQDPGLGLRQIYYSMNVEVTDKGDVPEGYKVSRKEKRNFPLILESPSPNQTSLYFCASSLRTATGEKLFFGSGTQLSVL.

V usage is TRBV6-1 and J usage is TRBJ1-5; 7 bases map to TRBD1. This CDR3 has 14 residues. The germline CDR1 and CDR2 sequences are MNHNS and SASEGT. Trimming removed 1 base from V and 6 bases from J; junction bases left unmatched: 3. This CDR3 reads CASSEGDSRQPQHF. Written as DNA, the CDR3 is TGTGCCAGCAGTGAAGGGGACAGTCGTCAGCCCCAGCATTTT.

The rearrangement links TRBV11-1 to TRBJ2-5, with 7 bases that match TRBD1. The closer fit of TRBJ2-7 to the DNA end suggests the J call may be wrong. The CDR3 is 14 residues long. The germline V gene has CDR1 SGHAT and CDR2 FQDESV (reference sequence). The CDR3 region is CASSFPGQHYEQYF. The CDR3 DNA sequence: TGTGCCAGCAGCTTCCCGGGACAGCATTACGAGCAGTACTTC.

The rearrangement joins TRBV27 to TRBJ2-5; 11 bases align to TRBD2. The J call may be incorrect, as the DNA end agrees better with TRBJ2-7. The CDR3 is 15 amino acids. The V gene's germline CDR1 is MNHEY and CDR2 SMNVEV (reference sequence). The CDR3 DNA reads TGTGCCAGCAGCCCCGGGACTAGCGGAACCTACGAGCAGTACTTC. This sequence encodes CASSPGTSGTYEQYF.

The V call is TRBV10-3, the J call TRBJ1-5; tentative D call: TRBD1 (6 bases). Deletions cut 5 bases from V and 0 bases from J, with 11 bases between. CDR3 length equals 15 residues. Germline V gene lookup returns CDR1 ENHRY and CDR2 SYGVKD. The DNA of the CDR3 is TGTGCCATCAGTAGGGGGGGCAATAGCAATCAGCCCCAGCATTTT. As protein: CAISRGGNSNQPQHF.

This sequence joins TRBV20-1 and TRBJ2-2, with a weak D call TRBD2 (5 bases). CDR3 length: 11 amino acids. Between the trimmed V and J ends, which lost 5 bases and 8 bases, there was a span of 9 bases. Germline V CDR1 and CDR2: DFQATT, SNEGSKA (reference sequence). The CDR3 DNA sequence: TGCAGTGCTCCGGACTCTGGGGAGCTGTTTTTT. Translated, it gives CSAPDSGELFF.

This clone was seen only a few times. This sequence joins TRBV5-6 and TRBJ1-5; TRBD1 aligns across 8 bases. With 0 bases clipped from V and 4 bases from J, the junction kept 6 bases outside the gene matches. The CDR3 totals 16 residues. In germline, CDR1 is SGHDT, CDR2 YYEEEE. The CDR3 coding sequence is TGTGCCAGCAGCTTGGCCGGGCAGGGGGCTAATCAGCCCCAGCATTTT. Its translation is CASSLAGQGANQPQHF.

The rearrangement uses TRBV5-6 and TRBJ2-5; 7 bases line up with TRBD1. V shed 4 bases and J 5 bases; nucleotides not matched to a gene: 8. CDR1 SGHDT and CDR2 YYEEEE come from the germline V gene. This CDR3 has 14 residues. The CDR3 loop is CASSPTGVRETQYF. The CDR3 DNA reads TGTGCCAGCAGCCCAACAGGGGTCCGTGAGACCCAGTACTTC. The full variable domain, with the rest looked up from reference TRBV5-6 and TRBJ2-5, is DAGVTQSPTHLIKTRGQQVTLRCSPKSGHDTVSWYQQALGQGPQFIFQYYEEEERQRGNFPDRFSGHQFPNYSSELNVNALLLGDSALYLCASSPTGVRETQYFGPGTRLLVL.

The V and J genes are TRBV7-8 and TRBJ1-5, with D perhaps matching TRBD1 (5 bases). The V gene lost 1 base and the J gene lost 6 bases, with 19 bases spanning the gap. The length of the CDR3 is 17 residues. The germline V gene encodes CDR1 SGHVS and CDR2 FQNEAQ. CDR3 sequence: CASSLDQGGIRGQPQHF. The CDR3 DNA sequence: TGTGCCAGCAGCTTAGACCAGGGAGGGATTAGGGGTCAGCCCCAGCATTTT.

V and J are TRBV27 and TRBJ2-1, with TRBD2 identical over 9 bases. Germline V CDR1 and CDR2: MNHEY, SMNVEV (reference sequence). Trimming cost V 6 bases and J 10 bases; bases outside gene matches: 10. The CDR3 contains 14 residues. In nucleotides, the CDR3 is TGTGCCAGCAGCCACCGGACTAGCGTAGGAGAGCAGTTCTTC. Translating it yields CASSHRTSVGEQFF.

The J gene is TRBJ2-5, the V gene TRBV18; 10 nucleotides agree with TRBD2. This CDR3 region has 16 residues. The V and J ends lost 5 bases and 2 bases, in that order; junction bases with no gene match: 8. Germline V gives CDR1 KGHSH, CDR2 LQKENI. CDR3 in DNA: TGTGCCAGCTCAAATCGGCCAGCGGGGGGGCAAGAGACCCAGTACTTC. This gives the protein CASSNRPAGGQETQYF.

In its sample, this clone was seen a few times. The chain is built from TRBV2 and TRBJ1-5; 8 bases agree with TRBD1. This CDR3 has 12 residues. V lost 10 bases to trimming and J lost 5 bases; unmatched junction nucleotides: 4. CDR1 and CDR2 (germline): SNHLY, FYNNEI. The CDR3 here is CATGQGDQPQHF. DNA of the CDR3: TGTGCCACCGGACAGGGAGATCAGCCCCAGCATTTT.

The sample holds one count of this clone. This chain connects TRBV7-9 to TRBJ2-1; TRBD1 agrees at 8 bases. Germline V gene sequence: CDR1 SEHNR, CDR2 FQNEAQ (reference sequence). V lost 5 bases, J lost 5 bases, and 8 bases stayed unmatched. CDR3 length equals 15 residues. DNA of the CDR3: TGTGCCAGCAGCACGTCCAGGGGACAGGACAATGAGCAGTTCTTC. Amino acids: CASSTSRGQDNEQFF.

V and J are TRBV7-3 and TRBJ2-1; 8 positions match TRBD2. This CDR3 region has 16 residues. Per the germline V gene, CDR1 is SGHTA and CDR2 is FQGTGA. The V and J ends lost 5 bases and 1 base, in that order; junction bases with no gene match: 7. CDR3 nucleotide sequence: TGTGCCAGCAGCCGGGGGGGGGTGAGGTCCTACAATGAGCAGTTCTTC. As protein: CASSRGGVRSYNEQFF. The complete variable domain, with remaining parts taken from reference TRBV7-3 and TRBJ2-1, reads GAGVSQTPSNKVTEKGKYVELRCDPISGHTALYWYRQSLGQGPEFLIYFQGTGAADDSGLPNDRFFAVRPEGSVSTLKIQRTERGDSAVYLCASSRGGVRSYNEQFFGPGTRLTVL.

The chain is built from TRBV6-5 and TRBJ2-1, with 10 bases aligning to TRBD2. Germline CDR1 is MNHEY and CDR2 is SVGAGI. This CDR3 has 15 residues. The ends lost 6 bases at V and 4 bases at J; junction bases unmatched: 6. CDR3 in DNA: TGTGCCAGCAGAATAAGCGGGAGGGATTACAATGAGCAGTTCTTC. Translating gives CASRISGRDYNEQFF.

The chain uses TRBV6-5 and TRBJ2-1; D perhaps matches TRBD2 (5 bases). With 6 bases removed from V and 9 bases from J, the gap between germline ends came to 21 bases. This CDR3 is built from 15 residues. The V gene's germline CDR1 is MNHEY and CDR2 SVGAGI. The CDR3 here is CASRQTLASSSEQFF. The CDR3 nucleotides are TGTGCCAGCAGGCAAACCCTAGCATCCTCGAGTGAGCAGTTCTTC.

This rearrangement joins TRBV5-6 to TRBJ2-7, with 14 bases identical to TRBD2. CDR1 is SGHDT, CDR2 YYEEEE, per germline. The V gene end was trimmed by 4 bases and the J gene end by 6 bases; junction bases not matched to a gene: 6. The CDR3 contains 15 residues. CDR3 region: CASSPGLAGVTEQYF. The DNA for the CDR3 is TGTGCCAGCAGCCCGGGACTAGCGGGAGTTACCGAGCAGTACTTC.

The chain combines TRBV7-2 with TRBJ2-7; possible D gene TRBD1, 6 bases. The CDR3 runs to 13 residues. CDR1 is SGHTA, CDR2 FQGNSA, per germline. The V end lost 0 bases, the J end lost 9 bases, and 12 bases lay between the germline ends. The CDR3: CASSLAPRGWQYF. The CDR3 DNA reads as TGTGCCAGCAGCTTAGCGCCGAGGGGGTGGCAGTACTTC.

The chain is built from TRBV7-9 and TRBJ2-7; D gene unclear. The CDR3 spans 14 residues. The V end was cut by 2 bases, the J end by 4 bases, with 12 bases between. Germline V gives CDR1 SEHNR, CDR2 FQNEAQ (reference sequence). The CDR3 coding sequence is TGTGCCAGCAGCTTAACAGAGAAAACGTACGAGCAGTACTTC. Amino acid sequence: CASSLTEKTYEQYF.

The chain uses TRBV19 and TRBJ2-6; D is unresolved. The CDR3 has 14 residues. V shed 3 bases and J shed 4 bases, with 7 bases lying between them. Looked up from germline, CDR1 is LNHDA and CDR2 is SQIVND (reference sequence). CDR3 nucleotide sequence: TGTGCCAGTAGTATGCTGAGCGGGGCCAACGTCCTGACTTTC. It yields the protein CASSMLSGANVLTF.

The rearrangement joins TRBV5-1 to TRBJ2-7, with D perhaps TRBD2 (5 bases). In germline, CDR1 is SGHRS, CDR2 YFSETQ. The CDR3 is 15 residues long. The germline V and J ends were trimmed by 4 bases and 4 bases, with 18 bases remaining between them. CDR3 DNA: TGCGCCAGCAGCGCTGGAGGCTCGGCAGTATACGAGCAGTACTTC. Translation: CASSAGGSAVYEQYF.

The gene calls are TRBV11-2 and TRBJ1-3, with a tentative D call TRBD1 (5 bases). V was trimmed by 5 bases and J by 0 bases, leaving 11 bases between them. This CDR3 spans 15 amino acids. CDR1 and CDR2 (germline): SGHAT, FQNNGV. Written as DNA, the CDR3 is TGTGCCAGCAGCCCGACAGAATACTCTGGAAACACCATATATTTT. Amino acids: CASSPTEYSGNTIYF.

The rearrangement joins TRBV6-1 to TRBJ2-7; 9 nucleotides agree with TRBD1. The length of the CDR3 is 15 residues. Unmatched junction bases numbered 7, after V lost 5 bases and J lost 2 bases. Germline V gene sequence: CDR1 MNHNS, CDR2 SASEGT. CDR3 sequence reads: CASSSTGTGTYEQYF. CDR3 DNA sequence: TGTGCCAGCAGTTCCACCGGGACAGGGACCTACGAGCAGTACTTC.

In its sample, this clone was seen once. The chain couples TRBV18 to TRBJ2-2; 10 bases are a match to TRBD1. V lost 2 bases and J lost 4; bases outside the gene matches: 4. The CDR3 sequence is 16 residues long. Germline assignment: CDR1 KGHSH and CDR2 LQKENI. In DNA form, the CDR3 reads TGTGCCAGCTCACCATTGGGACAGGGGTCCACCGGGGAGCTGTTTTTT. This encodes CASSPLGQGSTGELFF. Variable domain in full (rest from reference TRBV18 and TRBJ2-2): NAGVMQNPRHLVRRRGQEARLRCSPMKGHSHVYWYRQLPEEGLKFMVYLQKENIIDESGMPKERFSAEFPKEGPSILRIQQVVRGDSAAYFCASSPLGQGSTGELFFGEGSRLTVL.

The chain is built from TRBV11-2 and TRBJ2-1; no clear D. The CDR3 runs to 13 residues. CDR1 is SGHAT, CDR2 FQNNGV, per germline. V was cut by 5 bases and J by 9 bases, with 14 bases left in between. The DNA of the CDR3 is TGTGCCAGCAGCCGCGAGGCTAGACTTGAGCAGTTCTTC. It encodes CASSREARLEQFF.

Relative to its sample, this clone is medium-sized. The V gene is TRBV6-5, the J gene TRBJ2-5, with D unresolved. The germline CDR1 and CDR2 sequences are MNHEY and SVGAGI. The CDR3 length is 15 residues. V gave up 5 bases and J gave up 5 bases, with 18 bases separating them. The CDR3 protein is CASSVGQMGSETQYF. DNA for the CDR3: TGTGCCAGCAGTGTTGGGCAGATGGGTTCGGAGACCCAGTACTTC.